This TCR beta chain was obtained from a study of Ad26.COV2.S vaccination and SARS-CoV-2 variants. Study at large: Sample donor was a member of the COV1001 Ad26.COV2.S trial arm.

Described treatment: over 15 received Ad26.COV2.S at low or high dose, single or two shots; several received placebo; per-sample allocation not given. Repertoires come from day 63 after the first vaccine or placebo injection. The germline CDR1 and CDR2 sequences are SGHDT and YYEEEE. This CDR3 is 15 amino acids long. Trimming removed 3 bases from V and 0 bases from J, with 10 bases in between. Here immunoSEQ multiplex PCR was the method, and the copy in TCRdb shows in-frame clones only, minus some. The sample includes about 680,000 clones, approximately 88% of them seen just once. The sequenced sample was peripheral blood, obtained in a trial of Ad26.COV2.S vaccine versus placebo. This sequence joins TRBV5-6 and TRBJ1-3, with a weak D call TRBD1 (5 bases). The receptor comes from a person between 18 and 60 years old who received the Ad26.COV2.S COVID-19 vaccine or a placebo. DNA for the CDR3: TGTGCCAGCAGCTGGACACTCTACTCTGGAAACACCATATATTTT. This codes for CASSWTLYSGNTIYF.